These T cell receptor beta chains were read from a single sample in a study of T-cell memory formation after mild COVID-19. TCRdb passed the 5' RACE reads through MiXCR, listing each CDR3 protein once. The sample consists of almost 250,000 distinct CDR3 sequences, over 15% of them appearing once. The sequencing sample was made of PBMCs or a T cell subset sorted from them (not recorded which). The source of these receptors is an adult woman who had mild COVID-19 (a few samples of this study predate the infection). Cell type and time point are not known. Both conserved end residues are part of each CDR3. The D gene is left open where the match is weak. Some rows have no size entry. The others give once, few or many, or a class for an expanded clone.

D gene	V gene	J gene	clone size	CDR3 protein	CDR3 DNA
NA	TRBV20-1	TRBJ2-1	NA	CSARVGSYNEQFF	TGCAGTGCTAGAGTTGGATCCTACAATGAGCAGTTCTTC
NA	TRBV10-3	TRBJ2-7	NA	CAISESMQSYEQYF	TGTGCCATCAGTGAGTCGATGCAGTCCTACGAGCAGTACTTC
NA	TRBV3-2	TRBJ2-1	NA	CASSPSYGLRGDEQFF	TGTGCCAGCAGCCCTAGCTACGGACTTCGAGGTGATGAGCAGTTCTTC
TRBD2	TRBV20-1	TRBJ2-1	few	CSASSKWTVAGAYNEQFF	TGCAGTGCCAGCAGTAAATGGACTGTAGCGGGGGCCTACAATGAGCAGTTCTTC
NA	TRBV7-2	TRBJ1-4	NA	CASSYEGRRRANEKLFF	TGTGCCAGCAGCTACGAAGGACGACGCAGGGCCAATGAAAAACTGTTTTTT
NA	TRBV7-2	TRBJ2-1	few	CASGTFSYNEQFF	TGTGCCAGCGGGACCTTCTCCTACAATGAGCAGTTCTTC
NA	TRBV20-1	TRBJ1-1	few	CSAHGGGEAFF	TGCAGTGCTCATGGCGGAGGTGAAGCTTTCTTT
NA	TRBV12-3/TRBV12-4	TRBJ1-4	NA	CASSLGSGTTNEKLFF	TGTGCCAGCAGTTTAGGTTCCGGGACGACGAATGAAAAACTGTTTTTT
NA	TRBV5-4	TRBJ1-1	few	CASSSAAVGAFF	TGTGCCAGCAGCTCCGCAGCGGTCGGAGCTTTCTTT
NA	TRBV3-1	TRBJ1-2	few	CASSSRGHGYTF	TGTGCCAGCAGCTCCCGGGGGCATGGCTACACCTTC
NA	TRBV9	TRBJ2-7	many	CASSVGPSSYEQYF	TGTGCCAGCAGCGTAGGACCGAGCTCCTACGAGCAGTACTTC
NA	TRBV12-3/TRBV12-4	TRBJ1-1	NA	CASKNTEAFF	TGTGCCAGCAAGAACACTGAAGCTTTCTTT
TRBD1	TRBV10-3	TRBJ1-2	many	CAVSGRQGLNYGYTF	TGTGCCGTCTCAGGTCGACAGGGGTTAAACTATGGCTACACCTTC
TRBD2	TRBV20-1	TRBJ2-7	few	CSARDRTSGKDYEQYF	TGCAGTGCTAGAGATAGGACTAGCGGGAAGGACTACGAGCAGTACTTC
NA	TRBV7-8	TRBJ2-7	NA	CASSLAAGPNPYF	TGTGCCAGCAGCTTAGCTGCGGGGCCGAACCCGTACTTC
NA	TRBV12-3/TRBV12-4	TRBJ2-2	many	CASSLRSAYTGELFF	TGTGCCAGCAGTTTAAGGAGCGCATACACCGGGGAGCTGTTTTTT
NA	TRBV6-2/TRBV6-3	TRBJ1-1	NA	CASSYRANTEAFF	TGTGCCAGCAGTTACCGGGCGAACACTGAAGCTTTCTTT
TRBD2	TRBV6-2/TRBV6-3	TRBJ2-1	few	CASRGGRTSGYNEQFF	TGTGCCAGCAGGGGGGGGCGGACTAGCGGATACAATGAGCAGTTCTTC
TRBD2	TRBV5-1	TRBJ2-1	few	CASSFIRTSGGYNEQFF	TGCGCCAGCAGCTTCATTCGGACTAGCGGGGGCTACAATGAGCAGTTCTTC
NA	TRBV7-9	TRBJ1-2	many	CASSLEDRHGYTF	TGTGCCAGCAGCTTAGAGGACCGGCATGGCTACACCTTC
NA	TRBV20-1	TRBJ1-6	NA	CSARYRETYNSPLHF	TGCAGTGCTAGGTACAGGGAGACCTATAATTCACCCCTCCACTTT
NA	TRBV11-1	TRBJ2-3	few	CASSYRPTAASTDTQYF	TGTGCCAGCAGCTACCGCCCGACAGCTGCTAGCACAGATACGCAGTATTTT
TRBD1	TRBV24-1	TRBJ2-1	NA	CATSDPGTGVNSYNEQFF	TGTGCCACCAGTGATCCCGGGACAGGGGTCAACTCCTACAATGAGCAGTTCTTC
TRBD2	TRBV9	TRBJ2-3	many	CASSVGLAGGDTQYF	TGTGCCAGCAGCGTTGGGCTAGCGGGAGGAGATACGCAGTATTTT
TRBD1	TRBV18	TRBJ2-7	NA	CASSPTGGYYEQYF	TGTGCCAGCTCACCGACAGGGGGTTACTACGAGCAGTACTTC
NA	TRBV6-1	TRBJ1-2	NA	CASSEAGARYGYTF	TGTGCCAGCAGTGAAGCAGGGGCCCGCTATGGCTACACCTTC
NA	TRBV6-5	TRBJ1-1	few	CASSPHGAVGTEAFF	TGTGCCAGCAGCCCCCACGGGGCGGTGGGCACTGAAGCTTTCTTT
TRBD2	TRBV5-1	TRBJ2-7	NA	CASSLAGPSGRDSLTYEQYF	TGCGCCAGCAGCTTGGCCGGGCCTAGCGGGAGGGATTCTCTTACGTACGAGCAGTACTTC
NA	TRBV4-3	TRBJ2-5	many	CASSQTYRGHQETQYF	TGCGCCAGCAGCCAAACCTACCGAGGACACCAAGAGACCCAGTACTTC
TRBD2	TRBV15	TRBJ2-5	NA	CATSQGLAVQETQYF	TGTGCCACCAGTCAGGGACTAGCGGTTCAAGAGACCCAGTACTTC
NA	TRBV3-1	TRBJ2-7	NA	CASSYALRGYEQYF	TGTGCCAGCAGCTACGCTCTTCGGGGCTACGAGCAGTACTTC
TRBD1	TRBV5-1	TRBJ2-7	NA	CASSLVQTGANEQYF	TGCGCCAGCAGCTTGGTGCAGACAGGGGCAAACGAGCAGTACTTC
NA	TRBV29-1	TRBJ1-2	NA	CSVAVGHIVTEYGYTF	TGCAGCGTTGCTGTGGGGCATATAGTTACGGAGTATGGCTACACCTTC
TRBD1	TRBV4-1	TRBJ2-3	many	CASSQRTGGPDTQYF	TGCGCCAGCAGCCAACGGACAGGGGGCCCAGATACGCAGTATTTT
NA	TRBV10-3	TRBJ2-7	NA	CATATESYEQYF	TGTGCCACCGCCACAGAATCCTACGAGCAGTACTTC
NA	TRBV7-3	TRBJ1-1	NA	CASSLTMNTEAFF	TGTGCCAGCAGCCTAACCATGAACACTGAAGCTTTCTTT
NA	TRBV20-1	TRBJ2-7	few	CSARGRAAGEQYF	TGCAGTGCTAGGGGCAGGGCAGCGGGCGAGCAGTACTTC
NA	TRBV24-1	TRBJ1-1	many	CATSDRNTEAFF	TGTGCCACCAGTGATCGGAACACTGAAGCTTTCTTT
NA	TRBV7-3	TRBJ2-5	few	CASSSIGTANDGGQETQYF	TGTGCCAGCAGCTCCATAGGGACAGCAAACGATGGGGGGCAAGAGACCCAGTACTTC
NA	TRBV27	TRBJ2-7	NA	CASSLLGVSSYEQYF	TGTGCCAGCAGTTTATTGGGGGTCAGCTCCTACGAGCAGTACTTC
TRBD2	TRBV4-1	TRBJ2-5	few	CASSQESASGGTPQETQYF	TGCGCCAGCAGCCAAGAAAGCGCCAGCGGGGGGACACCGCAAGAGACCCAGTACTTC
NA	TRBV24-1	TRBJ2-7	NA	CATSDSGTADAYEQYF	TGTGCCACCAGTGACTCCGGGACGGCGGACGCCTACGAGCAGTACTTC